This is a list of T cell receptor beta chains from one sample in a study of OX40 agonist ivuxolimab in advanced cancers. The method was immunoSEQ multiplex PCR; TCRdb's version includes in-frame clones alone and lacks a portion of them. The table lists fewer than 80,000 clones, roughly 87% of them singletons. Sequencing used CD4+ or CD8+ T cells sorted from blood, obtained in a trial of the OX40 agonist ivuxolimab. These receptors were collected from an adult with an advanced solid tumor such as melanoma, head and neck, liver or kidney cancer. Each CDR3 is given with its conserved first and last residue. The order of the fields is clone size, V gene, J gene, D gene, CDR3 protein, CDR3 DNA. The D gene is left open where the match is weak. A row's size may be missing; if present it is once, few, many or a size class.

abundance: NA; v_gene: TRBV5-6; j_gene: TRBJ2-7; d_gene: TRBD1; CDR3aa: CASSPTGLNEQYF; CDR3nt: TGTGCCAGCAGCCCGACAGGGCTGAACGAGCAGTACTTC
abundance: NA; v_gene: TRBV18; j_gene: TRBJ2-4; d_gene: TRBD1; CDR3aa: CASSTGTGKNIQYF; CDR3nt: TGTGCCAGCTCAACCGGGACAGGCAAAAACATTCAGTACTTC
abundance: NA; v_gene: TRBV5-6; j_gene: TRBJ2-7; d_gene: NA; CDR3aa: CASSFGQLGEQYF; CDR3nt: TGTGCCAGCAGCTTCGGACAGCTGGGCGAGCAGTACTTC
abundance: once; v_gene: TRBV6-1; j_gene: TRBJ2-3; d_gene: TRBD1; CDR3aa: CASSEEMLGGPSTDTQYF; CDR3nt: TGTGCCAGCAGTGAAGAGATGTTAGGGGGCCCTAGCACAGATACGCAGTATTTT
abundance: once; v_gene: TRBV28; j_gene: TRBJ2-5; d_gene: NA; CDR3aa: CASTTLVETQYF; CDR3nt: TGTGCCAGCACTACCCTGGTGGAGACCCAGTACTTC
abundance: NA; v_gene: TRBV10-3; j_gene: TRBJ2-7; d_gene: NA; CDR3aa: CAISDQGGAYEQYF; CDR3nt: TGTGCCATCAGTGACCAGGGGGGGGCCTACGAGCAGTACTTC
abundance: NA; v_gene: TRBV29-1; j_gene: TRBJ2-7; d_gene: TRBD1; CDR3aa: CSGGQGGREQYF; CDR3nt: TGCAGCGGGGGACAGGGGGGACGCGAGCAGTACTTC
abundance: NA; v_gene: TRBV28; j_gene: TRBJ1-1; d_gene: NA; CDR3aa: CASSLGVGAFF; CDR3nt: TGTGCCAGCAGTTTAGGGGTAGGTGCTTTCTTT
abundance: NA; v_gene: TRBV7-6; j_gene: TRBJ1-3; d_gene: NA; CDR3aa: CASSLALRQRNTIYF; CDR3nt: TGTGCCAGCAGCTTAGCCCTTCGACAGAGAAACACCATATATTTT
abundance: NA; v_gene: TRBV5-1; j_gene: TRBJ1-1; d_gene: TRBD1; CDR3aa: CASSLGQGANEAFF; CDR3nt: TGCGCCAGCAGCTTGGGACAGGGGGCGAATGAAGCTTTCTTT
abundance: NA; v_gene: TRBV6-4; j_gene: TRBJ2-1; d_gene: TRBD1; CDR3aa: CASGRQGAEFF; CDR3nt: TGTGCCAGCGGAAGACAGGGGGCAGAGTTCTTC
abundance: NA; v_gene: TRBV15; j_gene: TRBJ1-4; d_gene: TRBD1; CDR3aa: CATSRQGQGDEKLFF; CDR3nt: TGTGCCACCAGCAGGCAGGGACAGGGAGATGAAAAACTGTTTTTT
abundance: NA; v_gene: TRBV19; j_gene: TRBJ2-2; d_gene: NA; CDR3aa: CASSISRGKTGELFF; CDR3nt: TGTGCCAGTAGTATCTCTCGGGGGAAGACCGGGGAGCTGTTTTTT
abundance: NA; v_gene: TRBV5-1; j_gene: TRBJ2-5; d_gene: NA; CDR3aa: CASSYPGLEETQYF; CDR3nt: TGCGCCAGCAGCTATCCGGGACTGGAAGAGACCCAGTACTTC
abundance: NA; v_gene: TRBV5-1; j_gene: TRBJ2-3; d_gene: NA; CDR3aa: CASRPGTSTDTQYF; CDR3nt: TGCGCCAGCAGGCCCGGGACTAGCACAGATACGCAGTATTTT
abundance: NA; v_gene: TRBV5-1; j_gene: TRBJ1-6; d_gene: NA; CDR3aa: CASSLGTAHNSPLHF; CDR3nt: TGCGCCAGCAGCTTGGGAACAGCTCATAATTCACCCCTCCACTTT
abundance: NA; v_gene: TRBV27; j_gene: TRBJ2-1; d_gene: TRBD2; CDR3aa: CASSSDPTSARRNEQFF; CDR3nt: TGTGCCAGCAGTTCAGACCCAACTAGCGCCCGTCGAAATGAGCAGTTCTTC
abundance: NA; v_gene: TRBV4-2; j_gene: TRBJ2-1; d_gene: TRBD2; CDR3aa: CASSQDPSGRNNEQFF; CDR3nt: TGTGCCAGCAGCCAAGATCCTAGCGGGAGAAACAATGAGCAGTTCTTC
abundance: NA; v_gene: TRBV5-6; j_gene: TRBJ1-2; d_gene: TRBD1; CDR3aa: CASSLGDRGIYGYTF; CDR3nt: TGTGCCAGCAGCTTGGGTGACAGGGGAATCTATGGCTACACCTTC
abundance: once; v_gene: TRBV19; j_gene: TRBJ2-7; d_gene: NA; CDR3aa: CASSSRTNYEQYF; CDR3nt: TGTGCCAGTAGTTCCCGGACTAATTACGAGCAGTACTTC
abundance: NA; v_gene: TRBV6-6; j_gene: TRBJ1-2; d_gene: TRBD1; CDR3aa: CASSQKAHRGGYTF; CDR3nt: TGTGCCAGCAGTCAGAAAGCCCACAGGGGAGGCTACACCTTC
abundance: NA; v_gene: TRBV7-3; j_gene: TRBJ2-2; d_gene: TRBD2; CDR3aa: CASSPLTSGSGTGELFF; CDR3nt: TGTGCCAGCAGCCCCTTGACTAGCGGGAGCGGTACCGGGGAGCTGTTTTTT
abundance: NA; v_gene: TRBV7-9; j_gene: TRBJ1-5; d_gene: NA; CDR3aa: CASSLDGGGINQPQHF; CDR3nt: TGTGCCAGCAGCTTAGACGGTGGAGGGATAAATCAGCCCCAGCATTTT
abundance: NA; v_gene: TRBV5-1; j_gene: TRBJ2-7; d_gene: NA; CDR3aa: CASSQDWFLYEQYF; CDR3nt: TGCGCCAGCAGCCAGGACTGGTTTTTATACGAGCAGTACTTC
abundance: NA; v_gene: TRBV19; j_gene: TRBJ2-5; d_gene: TRBD1; CDR3aa: CASRGGTGAIRTQYF; CDR3nt: TGTGCCAGTAGGGGGGGGACAGGGGCTATCCGGACCCAGTACTTC
abundance: NA; v_gene: TRBV6-5; j_gene: TRBJ2-7; d_gene: NA; CDR3aa: CAIRDNQDYEQYF; CDR3nt: TGTGCCATCCGGGACAATCAAGACTACGAGCAGTACTTC
abundance: NA; v_gene: TRBV6-1; j_gene: TRBJ1-1; d_gene: NA; CDR3aa: CASSQGTEAFF; CDR3nt: TGTGCCAGCAGTCAGGGAACTGAAGCTTTCTTT
abundance: once; v_gene: TRBV15; j_gene: TRBJ2-5; d_gene: NA; CDR3aa: CATSRSRRSEETQYF; CDR3nt: TGTGCCACCAGCAGGAGTAGGCGGAGCGAAGAGACCCAGTACTTC
abundance: once; v_gene: TRBV4-1; j_gene: TRBJ2-3; d_gene: NA; CDR3aa: CASSPGKLFPHTDTQYF; CDR3nt: TGCGCCAGCAGCCCGGGGAAGTTATTTCCACACACAGATACGCAGTATTTT
abundance: NA; v_gene: TRBV5-1; j_gene: TRBJ2-5; d_gene: NA; CDR3aa: CASSFRAQETQYF; CDR3nt: TGCGCCAGCAGCTTTAGGGCTCAAGAGACCCAGTACTTC
abundance: NA; v_gene: TRBV18; j_gene: TRBJ2-1; d_gene: TRBD2; CDR3aa: CASSPALAGVVEQFF; CDR3nt: TGTGCCAGCTCACCAGCGCTAGCGGGAGTTGTTGAGCAGTTCTTC
abundance: NA; v_gene: TRBV21-1; j_gene: TRBJ1-1; d_gene: NA; CDR3aa: CASNPRFGAGYNTEAFF; CDR3nt: TGTGCCAGCAACCCAAGATTTGGGGCCGGGTATAACACTGAAGCTTTCTTT
abundance: NA; v_gene: TRBV7-4; j_gene: TRBJ2-2; d_gene: TRBD1; CDR3aa: CASSSMRQGAGELFF; CDR3nt: TGTGCCAGCAGCTCCATGCGACAGGGGGCCGGGGAGCTGTTTTTT
abundance: NA; v_gene: TRBV6-5; j_gene: TRBJ2-7; d_gene: TRBD1; CDR3aa: CASSYSRGTGNYEQYF; CDR3nt: TGTGCCAGCAGTTACTCGAGAGGGACAGGGAACTACGAGCAGTACTTC
abundance: NA; v_gene: TRBV10-3; j_gene: TRBJ2-2; d_gene: TRBD2; CDR3aa: CAISTGTSGTGELFF; CDR3nt: TGTGCCATCAGTACCGGGACTAGCGGCACCGGGGAGCTGTTTTTT
abundance: NA; v_gene: TRBV2; j_gene: TRBJ2-2; d_gene: TRBD1; CDR3aa: CASTQDRANTGELFF; CDR3nt: TGTGCCAGCACCCAGGACAGGGCGAACACCGGGGAGCTGTTTTTT
abundance: once; v_gene: TRBV10-2; j_gene: TRBJ2-1; d_gene: NA; CDR3aa: CAISKLAQWEYNEQFF; CDR3nt: TGCGCCATCTCCAAACTTGCCCAATGGGAGTACAATGAGCAGTTCTTC
abundance: NA; v_gene: TRBV5-8; j_gene: TRBJ2-7; d_gene: NA; CDR3aa: CASSFTGTGAYEQYF; CDR3nt: TGTGCCAGCAGCTTCACCGGGACGGGGGCCTACGAGCAGTACTTC
abundance: NA; v_gene: TRBV7-8; j_gene: TRBJ2-3; d_gene: NA; CDR3aa: CASSPIIVVTDTQYF; CDR3nt: TGTGCCAGCAGCCCGATTATAGTGGTCACAGATACGCAGTATTTT
abundance: NA; v_gene: TRBV5-6; j_gene: TRBJ2-5; d_gene: TRBD1; CDR3aa: CASSLQGAKETQYF; CDR3nt: TGTGCCAGCAGCTTGCAGGGGGCGAAGGAGACCCAGTACTTC
abundance: NA; v_gene: TRBV6-1; j_gene: TRBJ2-3; d_gene: TRBD2; CDR3aa: CASSEGTSGRTDTQYF; CDR3nt: TGTGCCAGCAGTGAAGGGACTAGCGGGAGAACAGATACGCAGTATTTT
abundance: NA; v_gene: TRBV2; j_gene: TRBJ1-2; d_gene: NA; CDR3aa: CASSAGVSYGYTF; CDR3nt: TGTGCCAGCAGTGCAGGGGTGAGCTATGGCTACACCTTC
abundance: NA; v_gene: TRBV4-2; j_gene: TRBJ2-1; d_gene: TRBD2; CDR3aa: CASSQDWRGSSYNEQFF; CDR3nt: TGTGCCAGCAGCCAAGATTGGCGGGGGAGCTCCTACAATGAGCAGTTCTTC
abundance: NA; v_gene: TRBV19; j_gene: TRBJ2-7; d_gene: NA; CDR3aa: CASSSGRASYEQYF; CDR3nt: TGTGCCAGTAGTTCCGGCAGGGCCTCCTACGAGCAGTACTTC
abundance: NA; v_gene: TRBV21-1; j_gene: TRBJ1-5; d_gene: NA; CDR3aa: CASSKFPGQHPNQPQHF; CDR3nt: TGTGCCAGCAGCAAATTTCCGGGCCAACACCCCAATCAGCCCCAGCATTTT
abundance: NA; v_gene: TRBV19; j_gene: TRBJ2-7; d_gene: TRBD2; CDR3aa: CASSRTGTSGTYEQYF; CDR3nt: TGTGCCAGTAGTAGGACCGGGACTAGCGGGACCTACGAGCAGTACTTC
abundance: NA; v_gene: TRBV28; j_gene: TRBJ1-1; d_gene: NA; CDR3aa: CASSLSENTEAFF; CDR3nt: TGTGCCAGCAGTTTAAGTGAGAACACTGAAGCTTTCTTT
abundance: few; v_gene: TRBV11-2; j_gene: TRBJ2-3; d_gene: NA; CDR3aa: CASSLNGPLFLYF; CDR3nt: TGTGCCAGCAGCTTAAACGGGCCATTGTTCCTGTATTTT
abundance: NA; v_gene: TRBV5-1; j_gene: TRBJ2-7; d_gene: NA; CDR3aa: CASSLEGHSYEQYF; CDR3nt: TGCGCCAGCAGCTTGGAAGGACACTCCTACGAGCAGTACTTC
abundance: NA; v_gene: TRBV5-1; j_gene: TRBJ2-2; d_gene: NA; CDR3aa: CASSYDFTGELFF; CDR3nt: TGCGCCAGCAGCTATGACTTCACCGGGGAGCTGTTTTTT
abundance: NA; v_gene: TRBV7-2; j_gene: TRBJ2-7; d_gene: NA; CDR3aa: CASSFYVGPDEQYF; CDR3nt: TGTGCCAGCAGCTTCTATGTTGGCCCCGACGAGCAGTACTTC
abundance: NA; v_gene: TRBV9; j_gene: TRBJ1-2; d_gene: TRBD1; CDR3aa: CASSVGQGGSYGYTF; CDR3nt: TGTGCCAGCAGCGTAGGGCAGGGGGGTTCCTATGGCTACACCTTC
abundance: NA; v_gene: TRBV11-2; j_gene: TRBJ2-3; d_gene: NA; CDR3aa: CASSPRDGGTDTQYF; CDR3nt: TGTGCCAGCAGCCCCCGGGACGGAGGCACAGATACGCAGTATTTT